This TCR beta chain comes out of a study of CD8+ T cells in alopecia areata. V lost 1 base to trimming and J lost 7 bases, with 4 bases between them. The CDR3 has 11 amino acids. CDR1 MNHNS and CDR2 SASEGT come from the germline V gene. Following RNA extraction, reverse transcription yielded cDNA that acted as the sequencing template. The method was immunoSEQ multiplex PCR; TCRdb's version includes in-frame clones alone and lacks a portion of them. Among over 100,000 clones, around 49% were seen once, and the ten largest hold around a sixth. This clone has just a few counts. The source material was CD8+ T cells sorted from blood, sampled at week 0. The chain carries TRBV6-1 and TRBJ2-5; D is undetermined. This receptor was obtained from a human donor with alopecia areata. The DNA of the CDR3 is TGTGCCAGCAGTGAAGGGACGACCCAGTACTTC. This codes for CASSEGTTQYF.